This is a list of T cell receptor beta chains from one sample in a study of Ad26.COV2.S vaccination and SARS-CoV-2 variants. The protocol was immunoSEQ multiplex PCR, while the TCRdb copy is restricted to in-frame clones and leaves out a portion. The table has hundreds of thousands of clones, 80% to 95% seen once. The sequencing here drew on peripheral blood, taken in a trial of Ad26.COV2.S vaccine versus placebo. The source is a person aged 18 to 65 who received the Ad26.COV2.S COVID-19 vaccine or a placebo. The CDR3 runs from the conserved cysteine through the conserved F or W. Each record gives: J gene, D gene, clone size, V gene, CDR3 protein, CDR3 DNA. D genes are given only for firm matches. Some rows have no size entry. The others give once, few or many, or a class for an expanded clone.

TRBJ1-2	TRBD1	.	TRBV6-2/TRBV6-3	CASSRLGTGDGYGYTF	TGTGCCAGCAGTAGACTCGGGACAGGGGATGGCTATGGCTACACCTTC
TRBJ1-1	.	few	TRBV4-3	CASSQSVGDGPIVNTEAFF	TGCGCCAGCAGCCAATCGGTAGGGGATGGGCCGATAGTGAACACTGAAGCTTTCTTT
TRBJ2-1	TRBD2	.	TRBV5-1	CASSLTSGRYNEQFF	TGCGCCAGCAGCTTAACTAGCGGGAGGTACAATGAGCAGTTCTTC
TRBJ2-7	.	.	TRBV28	CASSLSLGAPYEQYF	TGTGCCAGCAGTTTGAGTCTAGGGGCCCCCTACGAGCAGTACTTC
TRBJ2-7	.	.	TRBV30	CAREGHSYEQYF	TGTGCCCGTGAGGGACACTCCTACGAGCAGTACTTC
TRBJ2-7	.	.	TRBV30	CAWSAGWGPYEQYF	TGTGCCTGGAGTGCCGGGTGGGGCCCCTACGAGCAGTACTTC
TRBJ1-6	.	.	TRBV2	CASRLKSGGDSPLHF	TGTGCCAGCAGATTGAAGTCGGGGGGCGATTCACCCCTCCACTTT
TRBJ2-7	TRBD2	.	TRBV6-5	CASMGLAEGYEQYF	TGTGCCAGCATGGGACTAGCGGAAGGGTACGAGCAGTACTTC
TRBJ2-1	TRBD2	.	TRBV30	CAWISWTSGYNEQFF	TGTGCCTGGATTTCCTGGACTAGCGGTTACAATGAGCAGTTCTTC
TRBJ2-3	.	.	TRBV9	CASSFRGDTQYF	TGTGCCAGCAGCTTTAGGGGAGATACGCAGTATTTT
TRBJ2-3	.	.	TRBV6-2/TRBV6-3	CASSLKTGRRRTDTQYF	TGTGCCAGCAGCCTCAAGACAGGGAGGCGGAGGACAGATACGCAGTATTTT
TRBJ1-1	TRBD1	.	TRBV28	CASSPFQGENTEAFF	TGTGCCAGCAGTCCGTTTCAGGGGGAGAACACTGAAGCTTTCTTT
TRBJ1-5	TRBD1	.	TRBV5-1	CASSSSGQDNQPQHF	TGCGCCAGCAGCTCCTCGGGACAGGACAATCAGCCCCAGCATTTT
TRBJ1-1	.	.	TRBV6-2/TRBV6-3	CASSTPKTPAAFF	TGTGCCAGCAGTACTCCGAAAACACCGGCAGCTTTCTTT
TRBJ1-2	TRBD1	.	TRBV30	CAWSRDSLTSNYGYTF	TGTGCCTGGAGCCGGGACAGCCTTACCTCTAACTATGGCTACACCTTC
TRBJ2-7	TRBD1	.	TRBV4-3	CASSQDPLGQISYEQYF	TGCGCCAGCAGCCAAGACCCCCTGGGACAGATCTCCTACGAGCAGTACTTC
TRBJ2-7	.	.	TRBV6-2/TRBV6-3	CASSRPTEQYF	TGTGCCAGCAGCCGCCCAACCGAGCAGTACTTC
TRBJ1-5	.	.	TRBV6-4	CASSESREGRNQPQHF	TGTGCCAGCAGTGAATCAAGGGAGGGTCGCAATCAGCCCCAGCATTTT
TRBJ2-6	TRBD2	.	TRBV5-1	CASSVSGTDSGANVLTF	TGCGCCAGCAGCGTTAGCGGGACTGACTCTGGGGCCAACGTCCTGACTTTC
TRBJ2-7	TRBD1	.	TRBV13	CASSPDRGVAEQYF	TGTGCCAGCAGCCCCGACAGGGGAGTTGCTGAGCAGTACTTC
TRBJ1-3	.	.	TRBV19	CASSIPVGVGSGNTIYF	TGTGCCAGTAGTATCCCGGTCGGAGTGGGCTCTGGAAACACCATATATTTT
TRBJ1-1	.	.	TRBV27	CASSTPGGNTEAFF	TGTGCCAGCAGTACCCCGGGCGGTAACACTGAAGCTTTCTTT
TRBJ2-1	TRBD2	.	TRBV25-1	CASSEFFPSGMGNEQFF	TGTGCCAGCAGTGAATTTTTCCCTAGCGGGATGGGCAATGAGCAGTTCTTC
TRBJ1-2	TRBD1	.	TRBV7-2	CASSLTGEGYINYGYTF	TGTGCCAGCAGCTTAACAGGGGAGGGGTATATTAACTATGGCTACACCTTC
TRBJ2-7	TRBD1	once	TRBV15	CATSRGGQGTYEQYF	TGTGCCACCAGCAGGGGAGGACAGGGGACCTACGAGCAGTACTTC
TRBJ1-1	TRBD1	.	TRBV3-1/TRBV3-2	CASRPRTGGSTEAFF	TGTGCCAGCAGACCCCGGACAGGGGGAAGTACTGAAGCTTTCTTT
TRBJ2-7	.	once	TRBV27	CASTALPHQGGEQYF	TGTGCCAGCACTGCGTTACCACACCAGGGGGGCGAGCAGTACTTC
TRBJ2-2	.	.	TRBV7-2	CASSLASGPPINTGELFF	TGTGCCAGCAGCTTAGCTAGCGGTCCTCCCATAAACACCGGGGAGCTGTTTTTT
TRBJ1-5	.	.	TRBV19	CASSIVGMDNQPQHF	TGTGCCAGTAGTATAGTGGGTATGGACAATCAGCCCCAGCATTTT
TRBJ1-2	.	.	TRBV9	CASSVGYSTSGYTF	TGTGCCAGCAGCGTAGGGTATTCGACCTCGGGCTACACCTTC
TRBJ2-3	.	.	TRBV10-3	CAISPRTSDTQYF	TGTGCCATCAGTCCTAGAACTTCAGATACGCAGTATTTT
TRBJ2-1	.	.	TRBV6-4	CASSLGMEGRDHEQFF	TGTGCCAGCAGTTTAGGGATGGAGGGACGAGACCATGAGCAGTTCTTC
TRBJ1-3	.	.	TRBV18	CASSPMTLGIYF	TGTGCCAGCTCACCAATGACGCTGGGGATATATTTT
TRBJ2-1	TRBD2	.	TRBV4-3	CASSQDRATSGNNEQFF	TGCGCCAGCAGCCAAGATAGAGCGACTAGCGGAAACAATGAGCAGTTCTTC
TRBJ2-3	.	few	TRBV7-2	CASSLAAGTSTDTQYF	TGTGCCAGCAGCTTAGCGGCCGGGACTAGCACAGATACGCAGTATTTT
TRBJ2-1	TRBD1	once	TRBV19	CASSIDLGTGGRLYNEQFF	TGTGCCAGTAGTATAGATCTGGGGACAGGGGGACGGCTTTACAATGAGCAGTTCTTC
TRBJ2-3	TRBD2	.	TRBV3-1/TRBV3-2	CASSRPSGRNTDTQYF	TGTGCCAGCAGCCGCCCTAGCGGGAGGAACACAGATACGCAGTATTTT
TRBJ2-7	TRBD2	.	TRBV30	CAWSVTRASGSYEQYF	TGTGCCTGGAGTGTAACGAGAGCTAGCGGTTCCTACGAGCAGTACTTC
TRBJ2-7	TRBD2	.	TRBV3-1/TRBV3-2	CASSPHKSSGSYEQYF	TGTGCCAGCAGCCCCCATAAGTCTAGCGGGTCCTACGAGCAGTACTTC
TRBJ1-2	TRBD1	.	TRBV3-1/TRBV3-2	CASSHRQGVYYGYTF	TGTGCCAGCAGCCATAGACAGGGGGTATACTATGGCTACACCTTC
TRBJ2-3	TRBD1	.	TRBV6-5	CASSYLDRDTDTQYF	TGTGCCAGCAGTTACCTAGACAGGGACACAGATACGCAGTATTTT
TRBJ2-7	TRBD1	.	TRBV6-2/TRBV6-3	CASSHPPGDRVDEQYF	TGTGCCAGCAGTCACCCTCCCGGGGACAGGGTGGACGAGCAGTACTTC
TRBJ2-2	.	.	TRBV5-1	CASSSLISGELFF	TGCGCCAGCAGCTCCCTCATCTCCGGGGAGCTGTTTTTT
TRBJ2-1	TRBD2	.	TRBV4-1	CASSPESLAGAGNEQFF	TGCGCCAGCAGCCCCGAATCTCTAGCGGGAGCGGGGAATGAGCAGTTCTTC
TRBJ2-7	TRBD1	once	TRBV4-1	CASSLAGTAHEQYF	TGCGCCAGCAGCCTCGCCGGGACAGCCCACGAGCAGTACTTC
TRBJ2-1	TRBD2	.	TRBV5-1	CASSPTSPNEQFF	TGCGCCAGCAGCCCGACTAGCCCCAATGAGCAGTTCTTC
TRBJ2-2	.	.	TRBV19	CASSIDRVSGELFF	TGTGCCAGTAGTATAGACAGGGTGAGCGGGGAGCTGTTTTTT
TRBJ2-1	.	.	TRBV29-1	CSVLSSYNEQFF	TGCAGCGTATTGAGCTCCTACAATGAGCAGTTCTTC
TRBJ1-3	.	.	TRBV9	CASSVEGGQGNTIYF	TGTGCCAGCAGCGTAGAAGGAGGGCAGGGAAACACCATATATTTT
TRBJ1-2	TRBD1	few	TRBV28	CASRSTGNYGYTF	TGTGCCAGCAGATCGACAGGGAACTATGGCTACACCTTC
TRBJ2-2	.	.	TRBV5-8	CASSLWQSGELFF	TGTGCCAGCAGCTTGTGGCAGTCCGGGGAGCTGTTTTTT
TRBJ2-1	.	.	TRBV11-3	CASSLRTTQNPADNEQFF	TGTGCCAGCAGCTTACGGACTACCCAGAACCCGGCGGACAATGAGCAGTTCTTC
TRBJ2-1	TRBD2	.	TRBV6-5	CASSPAGGRYNEQFF	TGTGCCAGCAGCCCAGCGGGAGGGCGGTATAATGAGCAGTTCTTC
TRBJ2-1	TRBD2	.	TRBV18	CASSPLSGGTYNEQFF	TGTGCCAGCTCACCACTGAGCGGGGGCACCTACAATGAGCAGTTCTTC
TRBJ2-7	.	.	TRBV6-5	CATIIRDTVYEQYF	TGTGCCACCATCATTCGGGACACAGTCTACGAGCAGTACTTC
TRBJ1-6	.	.	TRBV7-5	CVRRSTRDSNSPLHF	TGTGTCAGAAGATCAACCCGGGACAGCAATTCACCCCTCCACTTT
TRBJ2-7	.	.	TRBV29-1	CSVSGENEQYF	TGCAGCGTTTCAGGGGAAAACGAGCAGTACTTC
TRBJ1-1	TRBD1	.	TRBV10-1	CAGKWGTGSVENTEAFF	TGCGCAGGTAAGTGGGGGACAGGGAGTGTCGAGAACACTGAAGCTTTCTTT
TRBJ2-1	TRBD2	.	TRBV4-1	CASSRAAGAGGVNEQFF	TGCGCCAGCAGCCGGGCGGCCGGGGCGGGAGGCGTCAATGAGCAGTTCTTC